These T cell receptor beta chains were read from a single sample in a study of OX40 agonist ivuxolimab in advanced cancers. Libraries were prepared by immunoSEQ multiplex PCR; TCRdb keeps only in-frame clonotypes and omits some of them. Of approximately 45,000 clones in the sample, 80% to 90% were seen once. Sample: CD4+ or CD8+ T cells sorted from blood, taken in a trial of the OX40 agonist ivuxolimab. These receptors were collected from an adult with an advanced solid tumor such as melanoma, head and neck, liver or kidney cancer. Both conserved end residues are part of each CDR3. The order of the fields is clone size, V gene, J gene, D gene, CDR3 protein, CDR3 DNA. A D gene is named only where the DNA matches it firmly. Rows give clone size only sometimes, using once, few, many, or a class for an expanded clone.

clone size: .
V gene: TRBV5-5
J gene: TRBJ2-2
D gene: TRBD2
CDR3 protein: CASSGTSGGPGELFF
CDR3 DNA: TGTGCCAGCAGCGGGACTAGCGGGGGTCCCGGGGAGCTGTTTTTT

clone size: .
V gene: TRBV19
J gene: TRBJ2-7
D gene: TRBD1
CDR3 protein: CASSRQGRASYEQYF
CDR3 DNA: TGTGCCAGTAGTCGACAGGGTCGGGCGAGCTACGAGCAGTACTTC

clone size: .
V gene: TRBV19
J gene: TRBJ2-7
D gene: .
CDR3 protein: CARRKAAYEQYF
CDR3 DNA: TGTGCCAGGCGTAAGGCCGCCTACGAGCAGTACTTC

clone size: .
V gene: TRBV29-1
J gene: TRBJ2-1
D gene: TRBD2
CDR3 protein: CSVATSGIGEQFF
CDR3 DNA: TGCAGCGTTGCGACTAGCGGGATTGGTGAGCAGTTCTTC

clone size: .
V gene: TRBV5-6
J gene: TRBJ2-5
D gene: .
CDR3 protein: CASRRQETQYF
CDR3 DNA: TGTGCCAGCAGACGTCAAGAGACCCAGTACTTC

clone size: .
V gene: TRBV19
J gene: TRBJ1-1
D gene: TRBD1
CDR3 protein: CASSPRGLENTEAFF
CDR3 DNA: TGTGCCAGTAGTCCCAGGGGGCTGGAGAACACTGAAGCTTTCTTT

clone size: .
V gene: TRBV19
J gene: TRBJ1-6
D gene: .
CDR3 protein: CASSPQGGDSPLHF
CDR3 DNA: TGTGCCAGTAGTCCCCAGGGCGGGGATTCACCCCTCCACTTT

clone size: .
V gene: TRBV19
J gene: TRBJ1-4
D gene: .
CDR3 protein: CASSSQGTNEKLFF
CDR3 DNA: TGTGCCAGTAGTTCCCAGGGAACTAATGAAAAACTGTTTTTT

clone size: .
V gene: TRBV4-1
J gene: TRBJ1-3
D gene: .
CDR3 protein: CASSQAARTSGNTIYF
CDR3 DNA: TGCGCCAGCAGCCAAGCCGCCAGGACCTCTGGAAACACCATATATTTT

clone size: .
V gene: TRBV30
J gene: TRBJ1-5
D gene: .
CDR3 protein: CACGPGNQPQHF
CDR3 DNA: TGTGCCTGCGGGCCGGGCAATCAGCCCCAGCATTTT

clone size: .
V gene: TRBV9
J gene: TRBJ2-1
D gene: .
CDR3 protein: CASSGGAYNEQFF
CDR3 DNA: TGTGCCAGCAGCGGGGGGGCCTACAATGAGCAGTTCTTC

clone size: .
V gene: TRBV6-6
J gene: TRBJ2-5
D gene: .
CDR3 protein: CASSYRAGQETQYF
CDR3 DNA: TGTGCCAGCAGTTATAGAGCGGGTCAAGAGACCCAGTACTTC

clone size: .
V gene: TRBV7-2
J gene: TRBJ2-1
D gene: TRBD2
CDR3 protein: CASSYGLAGDGEQFF
CDR3 DNA: TGTGCCAGCAGCTATGGACTAGCGGGAGACGGTGAGCAGTTCTTC

clone size: .
V gene: TRBV5-4
J gene: TRBJ2-2
D gene: .
CDR3 protein: CASSLANTGELFF
CDR3 DNA: TGTGCCAGCAGCTTGGCGAACACCGGGGAGCTGTTTTTT

clone size: .
V gene: TRBV14
J gene: TRBJ1-2
D gene: .
CDR3 protein: CASSQDPKAGYTF
CDR3 DNA: TGTGCCAGCAGCCAAGATCCAAAGGCTGGCTACACCTTC

clone size: .
V gene: TRBV28
J gene: TRBJ1-5
D gene: .
CDR3 protein: CASSLQQGNQPQHF
CDR3 DNA: TGTGCCAGCAGTCTACAACAGGGAAATCAGCCCCAGCATTTT

clone size: .
V gene: TRBV5-4
J gene: TRBJ2-7
D gene: .
CDR3 protein: CASSLGQDPSHEQYF
CDR3 DNA: TGTGCCAGCAGCTTAGGGCAGGACCCGAGCCACGAGCAGTACTTC

clone size: few
V gene: TRBV27
J gene: TRBJ2-7
D gene: TRBD2
CDR3 protein: CASSLFVAGHSYEQYF
CDR3 DNA: TGTGCCAGCAGTTTATTTGTAGCGGGACACTCCTACGAGCAGTACTTC

clone size: .
V gene: TRBV5-5
J gene: TRBJ2-7
D gene: TRBD2
CDR3 protein: CASSLGLAGRSYEQYF
CDR3 DNA: TGTGCCAGCAGTTTAGGACTAGCGGGACGTAGCTACGAGCAGTACTTC

clone size: few
V gene: TRBV10-3
J gene: TRBJ1-2
D gene: TRBD1
CDR3 protein: CAISGGTGGRMGYGYTF
CDR3 DNA: TGTGCCATCAGTGGGGGAACAGGGGGCCGTATGGGTTATGGCTACACCTTC

clone size: once
V gene: TRBV10-3
J gene: TRBJ2-7
D gene: .
CDR3 protein: CAISSSMGLYEQYF
CDR3 DNA: TGTGCCATCAGTAGTAGTATGGGGCTCTACGAGCAGTACTTC

clone size: .
V gene: TRBV7-9
J gene: TRBJ2-5
D gene: .
CDR3 protein: CASSRPGTETQYF
CDR3 DNA: TGTGCCAGCAGTCGTCCCGGGACCGAGACCCAGTACTTC

clone size: .
V gene: TRBV4-1
J gene: TRBJ2-3
D gene: .
CDR3 protein: CASSQDSVGADTQYF
CDR3 DNA: TGCGCCAGCAGCCAAGATTCTGTCGGGGCAGATACGCAGTATTTT

clone size: .
V gene: TRBV4-1
J gene: TRBJ1-2
D gene: TRBD1
CDR3 protein: CASSQVQGANYGYTF
CDR3 DNA: TGCGCCAGCAGCCAAGTACAGGGGGCAAACTATGGCTACACCTTC

clone size: .
V gene: TRBV23-1
J gene: TRBJ1-5
D gene: TRBD1
CDR3 protein: CASAGKGPGQGGLFGNQPQHF
CDR3 DNA: TGCGCCAGCGCCGGGAAAGGACCGGGACAGGGGGGTCTTTTTGGCAATCAGCCCCAGCATTTT

clone size: .
V gene: TRBV11-2
J gene: TRBJ2-3
D gene: .
CDR3 protein: CASSLDRLRTQYF
CDR3 DNA: TGTGCCAGCAGCTTAGATCGACTAAGAACCCAGTATTTT